The 14 T cell receptor beta chains listed next were all sequenced from one sample in a study of shared T cell receptors in the human thymus. The data were produced by immunoSEQ multiplex PCR, yet TCRdb's version contains in-frame clones alone and is incomplete. The repertoire holds hundreds of thousands of clones, with approximately 95% as singletons. Source material: thymocytes. These receptor sequences come from a human donor.

This clone was recorded a few times. This chain links TRBV7-6 with TRBJ1-4; maybe TRBD1 (6 bases). The germline V and J ends were trimmed by 2 bases and 1 base, with 14 bases remaining between them. Per germline, CDR1 SGHVS and CDR2 FNYEAQ. This CDR3 has 17 residues. CDR3 region: CASSLQQGPLTNEKLFF. The CDR3 DNA sequence: TGTGCCAGCAGCTTACAACAGGGTCCCTTAACTAATGAAAAACTGTTTTTT.

The gene calls are TRBV7-2 and TRBJ2-3; 7 bases match TRBD2. Germline trimming cut 6 bases from V and 1 base from J; bases unmatched to any gene: 19. Germline CDR1 reads SGHTA; CDR2 reads FQGNSA. This CDR3 spans 19 amino acids. For the CDR3, the DNA is TGTGCCAGCAGGACAAGGTGGAGGGAGGGCCGAGAAGGCACAGATACGCAGTATTTT. It yields the protein CASRTRWREGREGTDTQYF.

The rearrangement uses TRBV29-1 and TRBJ1-1; 9 bases agree with TRBD1. V was pared by 0 bases and J by 3 bases, with 5 bases of the junction left unmatched. CDR1 and CDR2 from the germline V gene are SQVTM and ANQGSEA. CDR3 length: 15 amino acids. This CDR3 is CSVEENRGRDTEAFF. CDR3 in DNA: TGCAGCGTTGAAGAGAACAGGGGGCGCGACACTGAAGCTTTCTTT. Full variable domain (remainder filled in from reference TRBV29-1 and TRBJ1-1): SAVISQKPSRDICQRGTSLTIQCQVDSQVTMMFWYRQQPGQSLTLIATANQGSEATYESGFVIDKFPISRPNLTFSTLTVSNMSPEDSSIYLCSVEENRGRDTEAFFGQGTRLTVV.

The gene calls are TRBV28 and TRBJ1-4; no clear D. CDR1 and CDR2 from the germline V gene are MDHEN and SYDVKM. Trimming removed 4 bases from V and 4 bases from J, with 10 bases in between. CDR3 length: 14 residues. The CDR3: CASSSAVLNEKLFF. The CDR3, as DNA: TGTGCCAGCAGTTCGGCCGTCCTTAATGAAAAACTGTTTTTT.

The chain carries TRBV10-3 and TRBJ2-7; 8 bases match TRBD1. CDR1 is ENHRY and CDR2 is SYGVKD in the germline V gene. V shed 8 bases, J shed 1 base, and the junction held 4 bases outside the gene matches. There are 13 residues in the CDR3. In nucleotides, the CDR3 is TGTGCCATCGGCAGGGGGCCTTCCTACGAGCAGTACTTC. Protein: CAIGRGPSYEQYF.

This chain connects TRBV19 to TRBJ1-5; TRBD1 aligns across 7 bases. Germline-derived CDR1 and CDR2 are LNHDA and SQIVND (reference sequence). After removal of 8 bases from V and 0 bases from J, the junction contained 7 bases not matched to a gene. This CDR3 is 15 amino acids long. The CDR3 here is CASEIDRDSNQPQHF. The CDR3 DNA reads as TGTGCCAGTGAAATCGACAGGGATAGCAATCAGCCCCAGCATTTT.

The rearrangement uses TRBV18 and TRBJ2-3; D possibly corresponds to TRBD1 (5 bases). Trimming pared 2 bases from V and 0 bases from J, leaving 12 bases between. The CDR3 totals 16 residues. Looked up from germline, CDR1 is KGHSH and CDR2 is LQKENI. The CDR3 nucleotides are TGTGCCAGCTCACCAAAGGGGCCCCATAGCACAGATACGCAGTATTTT. Its protein product is CASSPKGPHSTDTQYF.

The gene calls are TRBV14 and TRBJ2-5; 10 bases line up with TRBD1. Germline values: CDR1 SGHDN, CDR2 FVKESK. After removal of 0 bases from V and 5 bases from J, the junction contained 6 bases not matched to a gene. The CDR3 length is 16 residues. DNA of the CDR3: TGTGCCAGCAGCCAAGAACAGGACAGGGGGGGCGAGACCCAGTACTTC. It codes for CASSQEQDRGGETQYF.

The chain uses TRBV11-3 and TRBJ1-3; no firm D call. The CDR3 is 17 residues long. Trimming took off 1 base at V and 3 bases at J, with 16 bases between the two ends. CDR1 and CDR2 (germline): SGHNT, YENEEA. CDR3 in DNA: TGTGCCAGCAGCTTAGGCGGCCATACCGAAGATGGAAACACCATATATTTT. Amino acids: CASSLGGHTEDGNTIYF.

The chain carries TRBV5-1 and TRBJ2-7; D is possibly TRBD1 (6 bases). The CDR3 has 15 residues. V dropped 2 bases and J dropped 7 bases, with 19 bases sitting between them. Germline assignment: CDR1 SGHRS and CDR2 YFSETQ. The DNA of the CDR3 is TGCGCCAGCAGCTTATCGAACAGGGTAACAGGAGAGCAGTACTTC. Its protein product is CASSLSNRVTGEQYF.

The CDR3 sequence: CASSWVGTGELHEQYF. DNA of the CDR3: TGTGCCAGCAGTTGGGTAGGGACAGGGGAGTTACACGAGCAGTACTTC. J is TRBJ2-7 and V is TRBV28, with 10 positions matching TRBD1. CDR1 and CDR2 (germline): MDHEN, SYDVKM. J was trimmed by 5 bases and V by 4 bases; bases with no gene match: 11. The CDR3 has 16 amino acids.

This clone was recorded once. V gene TRBV5-4 combines with J gene TRBJ2-3, with D possibly matching TRBD2 (6 bases). Germline assignment: CDR1 SGHNT and CDR2 YYREEE (reference sequence). V was trimmed by 4 bases and J by 3 bases, leaving 21 bases between them. The CDR3 has 17 amino acids. CDR3: CASSPPPASDRTDTQYF. The DNA for the CDR3 is TGTGCCAGCAGCCCCCCTCCGGCTAGCGATAGGACAGATACGCAGTATTTT.

This chain uses TRBV9 with TRBJ1-2; 7 bases are shared with TRBD1. The CDR3 has 17 residues. The V gene's germline CDR1 is SGDLS and CDR2 YYNGEE. The V and J ends lost 0 bases and 5 bases, in that order; junction bases with no gene match: 13. This CDR3 is CASSVERVTGARYGYTF. The CDR3 DNA is TGTGCCAGCAGCGTAGAAAGGGTAACAGGGGCTCGGTATGGCTACACCTTC.

The V call is TRBV6-1, the J call TRBJ2-7, with D perhaps matching TRBD1 (6 bases). V was clipped by 7 bases and J by 6 bases, with 22 bases between them. The CDR3 length is 15 residues. From germline, CDR1 is MNHNS and CDR2 SASEGT. CDR3 loop: CASNRQESGRFEQYF. The CDR3 DNA follows: TGTGCCAGCAATCGACAGGAATCGGGGCGGTTCGAGCAGTACTTC.